This T cell receptor beta chain was sequenced for a study of shared clonotypes between healthy human individuals. Each subset's genomic DNA was split evenly across several immunoSEQ plates. TCRdb's copy holds only in-frame clones and misses some; the assay was immunoSEQ multiplex PCR. Of approximately 500,000 clones in the sample, roughly 80% are singletons; the top ten hold roughly 13%. The CDR3 has 14 residues. The ends were cut back, 0 bases at V and 9 bases at J, with 12 bases in the middle. CDR1 LNHNV and CDR2 YYDKDF come from the germline V gene (reference sequence). Adult donors, all healthy and HIV-negative, had no recent acute infections or vaccinations.

The sample consisted of PBMCs. The receptor's source is a woman aged 40 to 55 in good health. Some clones in this sample may be carry-over from other donors' samples. The V gene is TRBV15, the J gene TRBJ2-1; D remains unclear. CDR3 protein: CATSRDRVYSEQFF. DNA of the CDR3: TGTGCCACCAGCAGAGATAGGGTTTACTCTGAGCAGTTCTTC.